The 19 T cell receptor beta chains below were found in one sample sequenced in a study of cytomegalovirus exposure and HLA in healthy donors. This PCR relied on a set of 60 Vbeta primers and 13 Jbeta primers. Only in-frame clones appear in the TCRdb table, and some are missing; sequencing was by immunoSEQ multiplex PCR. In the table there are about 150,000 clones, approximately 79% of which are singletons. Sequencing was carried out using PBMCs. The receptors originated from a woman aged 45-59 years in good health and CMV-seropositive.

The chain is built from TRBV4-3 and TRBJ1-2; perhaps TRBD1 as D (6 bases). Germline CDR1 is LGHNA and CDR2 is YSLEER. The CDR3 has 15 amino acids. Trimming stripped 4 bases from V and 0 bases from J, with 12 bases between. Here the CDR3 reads CASSPGGLTNYGYTF. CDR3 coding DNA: TGCGCCAGCAGCCCCGGGGGGCTGACTAACTATGGCTACACCTTC.

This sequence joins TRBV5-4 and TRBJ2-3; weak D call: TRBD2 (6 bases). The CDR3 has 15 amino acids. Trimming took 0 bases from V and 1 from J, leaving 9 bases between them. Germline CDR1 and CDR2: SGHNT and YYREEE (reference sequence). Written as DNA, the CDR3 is TGTGCCAGCAGCTTGGCCCCGGGGGGCACAGATACGCAGTATTTT. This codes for CASSLAPGGTDTQYF.

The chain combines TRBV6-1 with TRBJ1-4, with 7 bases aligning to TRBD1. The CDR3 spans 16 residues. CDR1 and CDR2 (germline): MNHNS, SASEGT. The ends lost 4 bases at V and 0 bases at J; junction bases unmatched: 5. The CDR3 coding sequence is TGTGCCAGCAGTGTTCGACAGGGCTCAACTAATGAAAAACTGTTTTTT. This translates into CASSVRQGSTNEKLFF.

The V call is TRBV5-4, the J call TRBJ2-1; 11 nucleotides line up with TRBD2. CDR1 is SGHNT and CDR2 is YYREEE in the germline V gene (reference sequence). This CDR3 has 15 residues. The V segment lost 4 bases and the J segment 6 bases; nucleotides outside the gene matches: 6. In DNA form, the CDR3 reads TGTGCCAGCAGCCCGACTAGCGGGGTTTCCAATGAGCAGTTCTTC. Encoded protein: CASSPTSGVSNEQFF.

The CDR3 DNA follows: TGTGCCAGCACCCCGGGGACAGGGAACAATCAGCCCCAGCATTTT. Protein: CASTPGTGNNQPQHF. The chain couples TRBV6-5 to TRBJ1-5; 9 positions agree with TRBD1. The germline V gene has CDR1 MNHEY and CDR2 SVGAGI. The CDR3 extends over 15 amino acids. The ends lost 7 bases at V and 3 bases at J; junction bases unmatched: 7.

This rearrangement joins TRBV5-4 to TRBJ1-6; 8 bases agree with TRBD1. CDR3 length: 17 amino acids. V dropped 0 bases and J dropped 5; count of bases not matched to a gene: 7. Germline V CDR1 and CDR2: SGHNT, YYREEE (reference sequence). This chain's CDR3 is CASSLGGTGSNNSPLHF. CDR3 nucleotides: TGTGCCAGCAGCTTGGGAGGGACAGGTAGCAATAATTCACCCCTCCACTTT. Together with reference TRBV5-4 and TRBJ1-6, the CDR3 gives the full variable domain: ETGVTQSPTHLIKTRGQQVTLRCSSQSGHNTVSWYQQALGQGPQFIFQYYREEENGRGNFPPRFSGLQFPNYSSELNVNALELDDSALYLCASSLGGTGSNNSPLHFGNGTRLTVT.

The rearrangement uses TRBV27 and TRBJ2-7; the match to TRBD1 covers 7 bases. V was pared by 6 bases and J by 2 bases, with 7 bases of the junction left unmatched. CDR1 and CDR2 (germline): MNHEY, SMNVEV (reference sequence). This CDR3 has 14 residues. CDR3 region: CASRRQGRAYEQYF. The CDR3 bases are TGTGCCAGCAGAAGACAGGGACGAGCCTACGAGCAGTACTTC.

DNA for the CDR3: TGTGCCAGCAGCTGGGTGGGGGGAAACAATGAGCAGTTCTTC. Translated: CASSWVGGNNEQFF. This rearrangement joins TRBV11-2 to TRBJ2-1; possibly TRBD2 for D (6 bases). V gave up 4 bases and J gave up 5 bases, with 12 bases separating them. CDR1 and CDR2 (germline): SGHAT, FQNNGV. The CDR3 is 14 amino acids.

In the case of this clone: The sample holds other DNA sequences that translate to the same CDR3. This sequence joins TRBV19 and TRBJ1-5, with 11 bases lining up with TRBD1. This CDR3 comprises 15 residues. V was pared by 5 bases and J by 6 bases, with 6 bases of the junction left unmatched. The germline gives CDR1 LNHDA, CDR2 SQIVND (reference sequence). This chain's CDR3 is CASSGGGTGGQPQHF. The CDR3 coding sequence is TGTGCCAGTAGTGGGGGCGGGACAGGGGGTCAGCCCCAGCATTTT.

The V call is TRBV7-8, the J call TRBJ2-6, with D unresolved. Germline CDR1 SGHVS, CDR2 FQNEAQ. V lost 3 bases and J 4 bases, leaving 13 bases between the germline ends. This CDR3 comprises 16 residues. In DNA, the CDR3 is TGTGCCAGCAGCTTTAGTGAGTTTGCGGGGGCCAACGTCCTGACTTTC. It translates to CASSFSEFAGANVLTF.

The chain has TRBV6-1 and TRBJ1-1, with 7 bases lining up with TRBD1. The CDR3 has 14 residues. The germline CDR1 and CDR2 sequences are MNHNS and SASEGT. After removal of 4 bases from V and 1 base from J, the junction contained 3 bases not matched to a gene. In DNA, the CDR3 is TGTGCCAGCAGTGGTCGACAGGGGAACACTGAAGCTTTCTTT. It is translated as CASSGRQGNTEAFF.

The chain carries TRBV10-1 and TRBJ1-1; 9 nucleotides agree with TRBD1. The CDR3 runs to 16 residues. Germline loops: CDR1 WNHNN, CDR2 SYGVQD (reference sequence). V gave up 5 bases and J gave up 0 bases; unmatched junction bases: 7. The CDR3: CASSSRQGVLNTEAFF. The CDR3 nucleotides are TGCGCCAGCAGTTCGAGACAGGGGGTTTTGAACACTGAAGCTTTCTTT.

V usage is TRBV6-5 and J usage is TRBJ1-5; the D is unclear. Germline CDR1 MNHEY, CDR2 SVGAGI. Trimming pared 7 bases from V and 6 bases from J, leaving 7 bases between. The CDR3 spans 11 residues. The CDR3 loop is CASTNSQPQHF. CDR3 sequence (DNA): TGTGCCAGCACCAACAGTCAGCCCCAGCATTTT.

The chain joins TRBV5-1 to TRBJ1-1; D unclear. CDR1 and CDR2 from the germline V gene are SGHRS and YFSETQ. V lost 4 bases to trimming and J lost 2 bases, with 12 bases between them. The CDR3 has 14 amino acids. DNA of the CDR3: TGCGCCAGCAGCGAGGGCTTTGGCAACACTGAAGCTTTCTTT. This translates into CASSEGFGNTEAFF.

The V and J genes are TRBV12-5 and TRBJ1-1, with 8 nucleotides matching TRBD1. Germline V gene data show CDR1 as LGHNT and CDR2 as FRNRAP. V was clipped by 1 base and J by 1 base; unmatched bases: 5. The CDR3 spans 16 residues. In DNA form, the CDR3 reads TGTGCTAGTGGTTTGGCCTCCGGGACAGGGAACACTGAAGCTTTCTTT. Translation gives CASGLASGTGNTEAFF.

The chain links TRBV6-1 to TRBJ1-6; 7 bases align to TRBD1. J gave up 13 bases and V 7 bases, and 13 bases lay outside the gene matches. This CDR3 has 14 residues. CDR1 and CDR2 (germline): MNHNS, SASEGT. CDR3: CASTSRQGYRPLHF. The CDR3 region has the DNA TGTGCCAGCACCTCGCGACAGGGCTATAGGCCCCTCCACTTT.

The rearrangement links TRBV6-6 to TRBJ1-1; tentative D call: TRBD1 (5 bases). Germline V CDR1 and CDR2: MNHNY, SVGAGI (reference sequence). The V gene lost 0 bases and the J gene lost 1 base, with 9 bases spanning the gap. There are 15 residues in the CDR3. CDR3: CASSYSDGQNTEAFF. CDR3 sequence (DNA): TGTGCCAGCAGTTACTCTGACGGACAGAACACTGAAGCTTTCTTT.

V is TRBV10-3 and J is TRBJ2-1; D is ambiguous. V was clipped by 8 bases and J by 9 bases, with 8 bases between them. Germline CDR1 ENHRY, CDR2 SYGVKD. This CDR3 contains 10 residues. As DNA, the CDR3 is TGTGCCATCGGGTCGGGTGAGCAGTTCTTC. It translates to CAIGSGEQFF.

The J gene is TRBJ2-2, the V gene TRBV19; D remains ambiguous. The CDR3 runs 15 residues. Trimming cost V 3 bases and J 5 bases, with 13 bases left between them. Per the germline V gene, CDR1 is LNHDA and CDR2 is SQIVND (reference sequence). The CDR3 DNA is TGTGCCAGTAGTATTGTCCGGAGTGGGACCGGGGAGCTGTTTTTT. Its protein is CASSIVRSGTGELFF. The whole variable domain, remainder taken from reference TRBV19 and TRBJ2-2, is DGGITQSPKYLFRKEGQNVTLSCEQNLNHDAMYWYRQDPGQGLRLIYYSQIVNDFQKGDIAEGYSVSREKKESFPLTVTSAQKNPTAFYLCASSIVRSGTGELFFGEGSRLTVL.